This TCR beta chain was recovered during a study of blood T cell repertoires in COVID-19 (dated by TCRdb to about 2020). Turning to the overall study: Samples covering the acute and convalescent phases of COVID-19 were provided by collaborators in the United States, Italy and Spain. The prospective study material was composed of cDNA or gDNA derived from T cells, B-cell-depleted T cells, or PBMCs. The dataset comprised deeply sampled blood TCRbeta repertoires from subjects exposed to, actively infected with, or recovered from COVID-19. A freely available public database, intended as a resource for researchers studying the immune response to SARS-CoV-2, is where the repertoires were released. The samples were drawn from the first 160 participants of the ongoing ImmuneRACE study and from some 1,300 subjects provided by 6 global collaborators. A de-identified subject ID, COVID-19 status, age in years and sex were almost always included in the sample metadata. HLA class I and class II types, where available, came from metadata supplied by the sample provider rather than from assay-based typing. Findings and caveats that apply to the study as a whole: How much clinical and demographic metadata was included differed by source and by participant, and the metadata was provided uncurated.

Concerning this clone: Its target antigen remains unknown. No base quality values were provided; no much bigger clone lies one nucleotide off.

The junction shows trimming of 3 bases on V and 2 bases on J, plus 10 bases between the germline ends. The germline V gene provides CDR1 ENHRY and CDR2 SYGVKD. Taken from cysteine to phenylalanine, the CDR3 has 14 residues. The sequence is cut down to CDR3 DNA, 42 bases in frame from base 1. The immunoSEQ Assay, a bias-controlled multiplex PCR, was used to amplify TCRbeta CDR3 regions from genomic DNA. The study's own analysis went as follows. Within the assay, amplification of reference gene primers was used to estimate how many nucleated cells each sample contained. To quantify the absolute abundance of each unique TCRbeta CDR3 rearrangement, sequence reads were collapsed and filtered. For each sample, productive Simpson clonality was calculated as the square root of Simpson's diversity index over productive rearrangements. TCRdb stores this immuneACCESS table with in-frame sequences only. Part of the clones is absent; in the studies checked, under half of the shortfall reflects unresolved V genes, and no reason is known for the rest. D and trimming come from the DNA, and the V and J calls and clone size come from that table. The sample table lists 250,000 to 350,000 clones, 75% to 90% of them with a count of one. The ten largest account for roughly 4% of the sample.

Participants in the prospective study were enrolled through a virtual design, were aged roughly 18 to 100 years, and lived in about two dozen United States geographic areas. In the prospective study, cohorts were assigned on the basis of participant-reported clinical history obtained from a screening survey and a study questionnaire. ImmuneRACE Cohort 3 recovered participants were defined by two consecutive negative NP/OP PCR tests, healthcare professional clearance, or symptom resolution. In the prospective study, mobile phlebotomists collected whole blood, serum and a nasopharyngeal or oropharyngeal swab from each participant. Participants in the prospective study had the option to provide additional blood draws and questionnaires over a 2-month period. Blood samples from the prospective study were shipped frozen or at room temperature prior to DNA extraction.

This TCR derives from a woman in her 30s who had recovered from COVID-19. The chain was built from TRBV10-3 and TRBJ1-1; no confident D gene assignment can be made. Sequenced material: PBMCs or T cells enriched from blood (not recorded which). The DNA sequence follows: TGTGCCATCAGTGACCCAGCGAAAAACACTGAAGCTTTCTTT. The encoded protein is CAISDPAKNTEAFF.